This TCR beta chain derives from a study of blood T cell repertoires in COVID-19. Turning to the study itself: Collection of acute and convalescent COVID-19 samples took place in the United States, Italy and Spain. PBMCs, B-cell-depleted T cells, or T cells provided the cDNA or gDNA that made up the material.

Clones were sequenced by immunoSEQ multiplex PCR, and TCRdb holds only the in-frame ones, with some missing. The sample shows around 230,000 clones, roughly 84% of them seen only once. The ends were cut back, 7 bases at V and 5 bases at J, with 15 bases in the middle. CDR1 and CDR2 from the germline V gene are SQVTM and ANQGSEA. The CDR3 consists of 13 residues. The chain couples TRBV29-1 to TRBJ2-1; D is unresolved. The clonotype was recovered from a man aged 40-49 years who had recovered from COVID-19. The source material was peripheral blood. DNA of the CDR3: TGCAGCGCCCGGTGGGCCCAGCACAATGAGCAGTTCTTC. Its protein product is CSARWAQHNEQFF.